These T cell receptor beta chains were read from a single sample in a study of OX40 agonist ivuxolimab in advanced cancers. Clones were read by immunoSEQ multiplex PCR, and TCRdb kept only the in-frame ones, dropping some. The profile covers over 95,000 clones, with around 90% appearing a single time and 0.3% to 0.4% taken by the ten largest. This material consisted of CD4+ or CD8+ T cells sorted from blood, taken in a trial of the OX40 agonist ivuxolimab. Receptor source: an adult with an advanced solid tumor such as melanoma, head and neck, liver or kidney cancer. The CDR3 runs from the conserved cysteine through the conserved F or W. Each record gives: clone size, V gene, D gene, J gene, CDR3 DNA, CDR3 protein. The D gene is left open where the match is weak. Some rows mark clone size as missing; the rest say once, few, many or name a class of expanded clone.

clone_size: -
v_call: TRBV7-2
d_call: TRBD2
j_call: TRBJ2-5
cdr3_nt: TGTGCCAGCAGCTTAGCGGCTAGCGGGTACCAAGAGACCCAGTACTTC
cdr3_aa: CASSLAASGYQETQYF

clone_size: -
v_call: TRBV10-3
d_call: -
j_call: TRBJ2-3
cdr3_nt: TGTGCCATCAGTGAGGGGGCGGGCACAGATACGCAGTATTTT
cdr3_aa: CAISEGAGTDTQYF

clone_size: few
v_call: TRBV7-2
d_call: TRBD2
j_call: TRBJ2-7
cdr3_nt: TGTGCCAGCAGCTTATCGGGACTAGCGAACGAGCAGTACTTC
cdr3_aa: CASSLSGLANEQYF

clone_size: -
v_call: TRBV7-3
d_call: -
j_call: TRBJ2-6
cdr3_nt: TGTGCCAGCAGCCTTCCCCTGGCTGGGGCCAACGTCCTGACTTTC
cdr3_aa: CASSLPLAGANVLTF

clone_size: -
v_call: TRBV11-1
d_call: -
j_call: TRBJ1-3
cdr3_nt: TGTGCCAGCAGCTTATTAGGTTCCGGAAACACCATATATTTT
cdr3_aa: CASSLLGSGNTIYF

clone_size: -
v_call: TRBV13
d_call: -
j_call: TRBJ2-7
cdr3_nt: TGTGCCAGCAGCTTTTTCGGGAGCACCTACGAGCAGTACTTC
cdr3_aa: CASSFFGSTYEQYF

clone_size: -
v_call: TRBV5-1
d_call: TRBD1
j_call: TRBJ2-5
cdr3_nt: TGCGCCAGCAGCTTGGGGGACAGAAATCAAGAGACCCAGTACTTC
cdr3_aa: CASSLGDRNQETQYF

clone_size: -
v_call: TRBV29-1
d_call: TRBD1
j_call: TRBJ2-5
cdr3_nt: TGCAGCGTTAGGACAGGGGGCCGGGAGACCCAGTACTTC
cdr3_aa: CSVRTGGRETQYF

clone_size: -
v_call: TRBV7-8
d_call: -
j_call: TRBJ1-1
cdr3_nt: TGTGCCAGCAGCTTGGGGACAAAAGGCACTGAAGCTTTCTTT
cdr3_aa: CASSLGTKGTEAFF

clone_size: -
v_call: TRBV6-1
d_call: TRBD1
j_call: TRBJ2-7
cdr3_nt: TGTGCCAGCACCCGACAGGGATTCTACGAGCAGTACTTC
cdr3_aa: CASTRQGFYEQYF

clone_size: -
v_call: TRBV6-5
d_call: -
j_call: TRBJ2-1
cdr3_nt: TGTGCCAGCAGGTATGAGACATACAATGAGCAGTTCTTC
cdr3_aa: CASRYETYNEQFF

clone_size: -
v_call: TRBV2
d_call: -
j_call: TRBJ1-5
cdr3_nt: TGTGCCAGCAGTGACGGACATAGGAGTCAGCCCCAGCATTTT
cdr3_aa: CASSDGHRSQPQHF

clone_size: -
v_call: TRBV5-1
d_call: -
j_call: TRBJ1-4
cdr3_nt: TGCGCCAGCAGCCCTGGGCGGGAGGGGAATGAAAAACTGTTTTTT
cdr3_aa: CASSPGREGNEKLFF

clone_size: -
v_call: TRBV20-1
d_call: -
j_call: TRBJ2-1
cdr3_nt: TGCAGTGCTAGCGGCCTAGCGTCACAGTTCTTC
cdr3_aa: CSASGLASQFF

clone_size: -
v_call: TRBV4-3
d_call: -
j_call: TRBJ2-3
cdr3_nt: TGCGCCAGCAGCCAAGATCAAAGGACAGATACGCAGTATTTT
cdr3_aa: CASSQDQRTDTQYF

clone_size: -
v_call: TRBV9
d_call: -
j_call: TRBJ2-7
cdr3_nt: TGTGCCAGCAGCGTAGCCCAACAGGGCAAGGACGAGCAGTACTTC
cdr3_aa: CASSVAQQGKDEQYF

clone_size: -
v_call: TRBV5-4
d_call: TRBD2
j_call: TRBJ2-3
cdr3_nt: TGTGCCAGCAGCTTGGCAATAGCGGGACGCACAGATACGCAGTATTTT
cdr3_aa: CASSLAIAGRTDTQYF

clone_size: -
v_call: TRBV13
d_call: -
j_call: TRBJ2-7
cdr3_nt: TGTGCCAGCAGCTCTCCCCGGAGCTACGAGCAGTACTTC
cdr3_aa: CASSSPRSYEQYF

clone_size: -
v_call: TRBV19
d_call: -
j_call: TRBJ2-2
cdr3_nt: TGTGCCAGTAGTCCGGGCGGGGCGAACACCGGGGAGCTGTTTTTT
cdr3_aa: CASSPGGANTGELFF

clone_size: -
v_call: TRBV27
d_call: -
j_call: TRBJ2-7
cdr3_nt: TGTGCCAGCAGTTTAGATCCAGGGCCCTACTACGAGCAGTACTTC
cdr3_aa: CASSLDPGPYYEQYF

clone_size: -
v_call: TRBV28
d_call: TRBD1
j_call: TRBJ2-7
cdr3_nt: TGTGCCAGCACCATGCCCACCGGACAGGGGTACGAGCAGTACTTC
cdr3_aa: CASTMPTGQGYEQYF

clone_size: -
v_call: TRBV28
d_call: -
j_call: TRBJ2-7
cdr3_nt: TGTGCCAGCAGTCCCCACCCGAGCAGGGGTATGGACGAGCAGTACTTC
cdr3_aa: CASSPHPSRGMDEQYF

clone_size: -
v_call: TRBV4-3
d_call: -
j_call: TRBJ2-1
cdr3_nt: TGCGCCAGCAGCGTAGTTGGGGGAGCAGCCTACAATGAGCAGTTCTTC
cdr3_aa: CASSVVGGAAYNEQFF

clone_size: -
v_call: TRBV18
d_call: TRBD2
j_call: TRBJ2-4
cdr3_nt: TGTGCCAGCTCAGGGGGACTAGCGGGAGAAAACATTCAGTACTTC
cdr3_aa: CASSGGLAGENIQYF

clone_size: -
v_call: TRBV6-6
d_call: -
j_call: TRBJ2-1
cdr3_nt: TGTGCCAGCAGTTACCGGCGATCGGAAGATTACAATGAGCAGTTCTTC
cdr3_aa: CASSYRRSEDYNEQFF

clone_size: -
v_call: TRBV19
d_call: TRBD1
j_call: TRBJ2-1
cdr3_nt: TGTGCCAGTAGTACCCGACAGGGGATGGGCTACAATGAGCAGTTCTTC
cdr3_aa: CASSTRQGMGYNEQFF

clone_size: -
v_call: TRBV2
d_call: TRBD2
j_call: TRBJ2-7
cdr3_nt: TGTGCCAGCAGCGGGTGGGGGGGAGAGCAGTACTTC
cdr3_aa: CASSGWGGEQYF

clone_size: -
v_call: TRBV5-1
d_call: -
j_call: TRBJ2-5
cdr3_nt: TGCGCCAGCAGCTTGTCCGGGCCGCAAGAGACCCAGTACTTC
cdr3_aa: CASSLSGPQETQYF

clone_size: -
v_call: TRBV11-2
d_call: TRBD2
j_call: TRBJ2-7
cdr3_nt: TGTGCCAGCAGCTCCGGACTAGATTTCGAGCAGTACTTC
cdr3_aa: CASSSGLDFEQYF

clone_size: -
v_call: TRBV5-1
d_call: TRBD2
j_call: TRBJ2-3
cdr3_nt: TGCGCCAGCAGCTTGGTGGCGGGAGTTGGTACAGATACGCAGTATTTT
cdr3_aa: CASSLVAGVGTDTQYF

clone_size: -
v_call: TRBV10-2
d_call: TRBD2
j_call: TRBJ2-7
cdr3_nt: TGCGCCAGCAGCCTTAGCGGGAGCTGGTCGTACGAGCAGTACTTC
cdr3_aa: CASSLSGSWSYEQYF

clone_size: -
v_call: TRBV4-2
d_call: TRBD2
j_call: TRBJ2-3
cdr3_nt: TGTGCCAGCAGCCAAGACGGAACGGGAGGGCCGACAGATACGCAGTATTTT
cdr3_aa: CASSQDGTGGPTDTQYF

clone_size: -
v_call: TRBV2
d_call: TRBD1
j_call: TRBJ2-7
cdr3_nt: TGTGCCAGCAGTGAAGCTGTCCCAACAGGGGTTTCCTACGAGCAGTACTTC
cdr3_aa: CASSEAVPTGVSYEQYF

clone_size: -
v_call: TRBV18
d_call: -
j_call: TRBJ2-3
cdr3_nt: TGTGCCAGCTCACCGTTCAGGGACAACCGGGCGGGAGATACGCAGTATTTT
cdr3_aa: CASSPFRDNRAGDTQYF

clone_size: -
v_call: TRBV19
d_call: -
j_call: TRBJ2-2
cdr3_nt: TGTGCCAGTAGTCCCCCGAGGAACCGCGTGAACACCGGGGAGCTGTTTTTT
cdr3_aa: CASSPPRNRVNTGELFF